Shown below are 14 T cell receptor beta chains from a single sample sequenced in a study of vaccination and CD4 T cells after COVID-19. Scientists ran DNA taken from cultured CD4+ T cells through the Oncomine TCR Beta short-read assay for sequencing. MiXCR was run by TCRdb on the PCR reads, yielding one entry per CDR3 protein. The table has about 12,000 distinct CDR3 sequences, around 64% seen once. Their antigen targets remain unknown. Treatment: roughly 10-day PBMC culture with coronavirus spike peptide pools or control peptides (ViraFEST assay). The source material was CD4+ T cells from blood, cultured in vitro, sampled before SARS-CoV-2 vaccination. Every receptor here comes from a human donor who had recovered from COVID-19.

J is TRBJ1-6 and V is TRBV7-9; D gene ambiguous. The CDR3 runs 15 residues. Germline V gene lookup returns CDR1 SEHNR and CDR2 FQNEAQ (reference sequence). Trimming removed 4 bases from V and 9 bases from J, with 16 bases in between. The CDR3 reads CASSSPPGRGSPLHF. CDR3 sequence (DNA): TGTGCCAGCAGCTCCCCCCCGGGGAGAGGTTCACCCCTCCACTTT.

In this sample, this clonotype turned up a few times. The chain uses TRBV28 and TRBJ1-5; unclear D gene. V was pared by 6 bases and J by 6 bases, with 15 bases between. In germline, CDR1 is MDHEN, CDR2 SYDVKM. The CDR3 extends over 14 amino acids. The CDR3 here is CASRFLLSSQPQHF. The DNA of the CDR3 is TGTGCCAGCAGGTTCCTCCTGTCGAGTCAGCCCCAGCATTTT.

This sequence joins TRBV27 and TRBJ2-7, with TRBD1 matching over 7 bases. The V gene's germline CDR1 is MNHEY and CDR2 SMNVEV (reference sequence). Trimming cost V 0 bases and J 5 bases; bases outside gene matches: 10. This CDR3 region has 16 residues. The CDR3 nucleotides are TGTGCCAGCAGTTTATCGATCACAGGGGTAAGCAACGAGCAGTACTTC. It specifies CASSLSITGVSNEQYF.

This clonotype was counted between two and nine times. This chain connects TRBV7-9 to TRBJ1-5, with unresolved D. Germline V gene sequence: CDR1 SEHNR, CDR2 FQNEAQ (reference sequence). CDR3 length: 17 residues. Deletions cut 3 bases from V and 3 bases from J, with 18 bases between. The DNA of the CDR3 is TGTGCCAGCAGCTTTAGCTCTCTGGGCCTTTACAATCAGCCCCAGCATTTT. Translation gives CASSFSSLGLYNQPQHF.

V is TRBV3-1 and J is TRBJ1-1; no firm D call. CDR1 and CDR2 (germline): LGHDT, YNNKEL (reference sequence). V dropped 0 bases and J dropped 4 bases, with 15 bases sitting between them. The CDR3 has 16 amino acids. The CDR3 DNA is TGTGCCAGCAGCCAAGAAGGATCGGGGAAGTGCACTGAAGCTTTCTTT. Protein product: CASSQEGSGKCTEAFF. Combining the CDR3 with reference TRBV3-1 and TRBJ1-1 gives the whole variable domain DTAVSQTPKYLVTQMGNDKSIKCEQNLGHDTMYWYKQDSKKFLKIMFSYNNKELIINETVPNRFSPKSPDKAHLNLHINSLELGDSAVYFCASSQEGSGKCTEAFFGQGTRLTVV.

This chain links TRBV7-2 with TRBJ1-1; D call uncertain. The CDR3 is 13 residues long. The germline V gene encodes CDR1 SGHTA and CDR2 FQGNSA. The V end was cut by 3 bases, the J end by 3 bases, with 8 bases between. The CDR3 spells CASSFSRDTEAFF. CDR3 bases: TGTGCCAGCAGCTTTTCAAGGGACACTGAAGCTTTCTTT.

The count of this clonotype is one. This chain connects TRBV7-8 to TRBJ1-1; the D is unclear. Trimming pared 6 bases from V and 0 bases from J, leaving 11 bases between. This CDR3 is 14 amino acids long. The germline V gene has CDR1 SGHVS and CDR2 FQNEAQ. For the CDR3, the DNA is TGTGCCAGCAGTAAGGGTATTATGAACACTGAAGCTTTCTTT. Amino acids: CASSKGIMNTEAFF. Using reference TRBV7-8 and TRBJ1-1 for the parts outside the CDR3, the full variable domain is GAGVSQSPRYKVAKRGQDVALRCDPISGHVSLFWYQQALGQGPEFLTYFQNEAQLDKSGLPSDRFFAERPEGSVSTLKIQRTQQEDSAVYLCASSKGIMNTEAFFGQGTRLTVV.

CDR3 in DNA: TGTGCCAGCAGGGCCCCAGGAAGCTACGAGCAGTACTTC. This gives the protein CASRAPGSYEQYF. The chain links TRBV28 to TRBJ2-7, with D uncertain. The germline gives CDR1 MDHEN, CDR2 SYDVKM. Trimming pared 6 bases from V and 3 bases from J, leaving 12 bases between. The length of the CDR3 is 13 residues.

This rearrangement joins TRBV20-1 to TRBJ1-5; D gene ambiguous. V lost 4 bases, J lost 4 bases, and 14 bases lay in between. Germline CDR1 and CDR2: DFQATT and SNEGSKA (reference sequence). This CDR3 region has 14 residues. The CDR3 protein is CSAIGPEENQPQHF. In DNA, the CDR3 is TGCAGTGCTATCGGGCCGGAGGAGAATCAGCCCCAGCATTTT.

The chain uses TRBV7-9 and TRBJ2-7; possible D gene TRBD2, 6 bases. V lost 1 base and J 3 bases, leaving 10 bases between the germline ends. CDR1 and CDR2 from the germline V gene are SEHNR and FQNEAQ (reference sequence). The CDR3 sequence is 14 residues long. The CDR3 loop reads CASSLGVGLYEQYF. The CDR3 coding sequence is TGTGCCAGCAGCTTAGGGGTGGGACTCTACGAGCAGTACTTC. The whole variable domain, filled in from reference TRBV7-9 and TRBJ2-7, reads DTGVSQNPRHKITKRGQNVTFRCDPISEHNRLYWYRQTLGQGPEFLTYFQNEAQLEKSRLLSDRFSAERPKGSFSTLEIQRTEQGDSAMYLCASSLGVGLYEQYFGPGTRLTVT.

This clonotype has only one observation. The gene calls are TRBV28 and TRBJ2-1; 9 bases are shared with TRBD2. Trimming cost V 6 bases and J 0 bases; bases outside gene matches: 6. Germline V gene sequence: CDR1 MDHEN, CDR2 SYDVKM. CDR3 length equals 16 residues. CDR3: CASRRTSASSYNEQFF. The CDR3 DNA follows: TGTGCCAGCAGAAGGACTAGCGCGAGCTCCTACAATGAGCAGTTCTTC.

The chain couples TRBV19 to TRBJ2-6; no clear D. The CDR3 has 12 residues. CDR1 is LNHDA, CDR2 SQIVND, per germline (reference sequence). Between the trimmed V and J ends, which lost 11 bases and 4 bases, there was a span of 9 bases. The CDR3 loop reads CAAQSGANVLTF. For the CDR3, the DNA is TGTGCCGCCCAATCCGGGGCCAACGTCCTGACTTTC.

The chain joins TRBV5-1 to TRBJ1-2; a possible D gene is TRBD1 (5 bases). CDR1 and CDR2 from the germline V gene are SGHRS and YFSETQ. The CDR3 has 14 residues. V lost 3 bases and J lost 0, with 9 bases in between. This CDR3 is CASSSGPSNYGYTF. CDR3 nucleotide sequence: TGCGCCAGCAGCTCGGGGCCGTCTAACTATGGCTACACCTTC.

This clonotype has only a few counts. V and J are TRBV19 and TRBJ1-2; D is unresolved. The germline CDR1 and CDR2 sequences are LNHDA and SQIVND (reference sequence). The CDR3 covers 14 residues. V was cut by 1 base and J by 3 bases, with 9 bases left in between. The CDR3 DNA sequence: TGTGCCAGTAGTATAGGGGCCCGGCACTATGGCTACACCTTC. Translating it yields CASSIGARHYGYTF.